The TCR beta chain described here comes from a study of cytomegalovirus exposure and HLA in healthy donors. Study-level points and caveats: Across donors, sequencing depth was assumed by presence/absence analyses to be roughly uniform.

Comment on this clone: Its antigen is as yet unknown.

Primers: 60 Vbeta forward and 13 Jbeta reverse. Sequencing used immunoSEQ multiplex PCR; TCRdb keeps in-frame clones, though not all of them. The table lists about 170,000 clones, more than 70% of them singletons, with approximately 1.6% in the top ten. From germline, CDR1 is SEHNR and CDR2 FQNEAQ (reference sequence). This CDR3 region has 15 residues. This TCR was sampled from a male donor in good health and CMV-seronegative. The sample was PBMCs. This sequence joins TRBV7-9 and TRBJ1-2; no definite D call. Here the CDR3 reads CSIPNLIQDSYGYTF. The DNA for the CDR3 is TGTTCCATCCCGAACCTTATCCAGGACTCCTATGGCTACACCTTC.